The 25 T cell receptor beta chains below all came from one sample that was sequenced in a study of Ad26.COV2.S vaccination and SARS-CoV-2 variants. Libraries were prepared by immunoSEQ multiplex PCR; TCRdb keeps only in-frame clonotypes and omits some of them. Found here are approximately 240,000 clones, roughly 90% of them singletons; the top ten hold roughly a tenth. The sample's treatment: about 20 received Ad26.COV2.S at low or high dose, single or two shots; about 5 received placebo; per-sample allocation not given. On day 63 after the first injection, vaccine and placebo recipients gave samples. Here the sequenced sample was peripheral blood, taken in a trial of Ad26.COV2.S vaccine versus placebo. The receptors derive from a person between 18 and 59 years old who received the Ad26.COV2.S COVID-19 vaccine or a placebo.

The chain joins TRBV7-3 to TRBJ2-1; tentatively, D is TRBD2 (6 bases). CDR1 SGHTA and CDR2 FQGTGA come from the germline V gene. V lost 0 bases, J lost 2 bases, and 14 bases lay in between. The CDR3 is 17 amino acids. As DNA, the CDR3 is TGTGCCAGCAGCTTAACGTTGTCGCGGGGACCCTACAATGAGCAGTTCTTC. It is translated as CASSLTLSRGPYNEQFF.

This clone was seen only once. The V gene is TRBV9, the J gene TRBJ2-3; 13 bases map to TRBD2. V lost 3 bases to trimming and J lost 9 bases; unmatched junction nucleotides: 10. There are 16 residues in the CDR3. The germline V gene encodes CDR1 SGDLS and CDR2 YYNGEE. The CDR3: CASSARLAGGVGTQYF. In DNA, the CDR3 is TGTGCCAGCAGCGCCCGACTAGCGGGGGGAGTTGGGACGCAGTATTTT.

This clone occurred once. The chain uses TRBV4-3 and TRBJ1-3, with 7 bases that match TRBD1. Looked up from germline, CDR1 is LGHNA and CDR2 is YSLEER. The V segment lost 3 bases and the J segment 5 bases; nucleotides outside the gene matches: 13. The CDR3 covers 17 residues. The CDR3 loop reads CASSHDAGGGVRNTIYF. Here the CDR3 DNA reads TGCGCCAGCAGCCACGATGCAGGGGGAGGTGTTAGAAACACCATATATTTT.

The CDR3 DNA is TGTGCCAGTAGTATCGCACAGGGTGACTACGAGCAGTACTTC. Translated, it gives CASSIAQGDYEQYF. The genes are TRBV19 and TRBJ2-7, with D possibly being TRBD1 (6 bases). The germline gives CDR1 LNHDA, CDR2 SQIVND (reference sequence). Trimming shortened V by 3 bases and J by 3 bases, and 12 bases separated the two germline ends. This CDR3 has 14 residues.

The chain is built from TRBV6-2 or TRBV6-3 and TRBJ2-1; D assignment may be TRBD1 or TRBD2 (5 bases each). V dropped 3 bases and J dropped 9 bases, with 12 bases sitting between them. CDR1 is MNHEY and CDR2 is SVGEGT in the germline V gene. This CDR3 is 13 amino acids long. The CDR3: CASSYALRGEQFF. The DNA for the CDR3 is TGTGCCAGCAGTTATGCCCTGAGGGGTGAGCAGTTCTTC.

The V gene is TRBV5-6, the J gene TRBJ2-5, with D unclear. This CDR3 contains 11 residues. The V and J ends lost 4 bases and 0 bases respectively, with 1 base between them. Germline V gene sequence: CDR1 SGHDT, CDR2 YYEEEE. The CDR3 loop reads CASSNQETQYF. The CDR3 region has the DNA TGTGCCAGCAGCAACCAAGAGACCCAGTACTTC.

V is TRBV6-1 and J is TRBJ1-5; a weak D match, TRBD1 (5 bases). The CDR3 length is 14 residues. The ends were cut back, 2 bases at V and 7 bases at J, with 12 bases in the middle. CDR1 and CDR2 (germline): MNHNS, SASEGT. The CDR3 protein is CASSESGLGQPQHF. Written as DNA, the CDR3 is TGTGCCAGCAGTGAATCAGGGCTCGGGCAGCCCCAGCATTTT.

This chain joins TRBV18 and TRBJ1-1; D ambiguous. V lost 6 bases to trimming and J lost 7 bases, with 15 bases between them. This CDR3 is built from 13 residues. Germline loops: CDR1 KGHSH, CDR2 LQKENI. CDR3 coding DNA: TGTGCCAGCTCCCTTCGGGAGACCCTTGAAGCTTTCTTT. Encoded protein: CASSLRETLEAFF.

Concerning this clone: The sample contains more than one DNA sequence encoding this CDR3. The chain recombines TRBV18 with TRBJ2-6; no clear D gene. V shed 3 bases and J shed 1 base, with 4 bases lying between them. The CDR3 runs to 14 residues. Germline V CDR1 and CDR2: KGHSH, LQKENI. For the CDR3, the DNA is TGTGCCAGCTCACCCGTATCTGGGGCCAACGTCCTGACTTTC. Translated, it gives CASSPVSGANVLTF.

The V and J genes are TRBV3-1 (or the pseudogene TRBV3-2) and TRBJ1-1; D is unresolved. Germline V gives CDR1 LGHDT, CDR2 YNNKEL (reference sequence). This CDR3 is built from 14 residues. Trimming took 0 bases from V and 4 from J, leaving 9 bases between them. CDR3 in DNA: TGTGCCAGCAGCCAAGATTTCGAGGGCACTGAAGCTTTCTTT. Protein product: CASSQDFEGTEAFF.

The chain joins TRBV6-6 to TRBJ2-5; a possible D gene is TRBD2 (6 bases). V lost 0 bases, J lost 5 bases, and 10 bases lay in between. There are 14 residues in the CDR3. Germline lookup yields CDR1 MNHNY and CDR2 SVGAGI (reference sequence). CDR3 sequence reads: CASSYSEGRETQYF. As DNA, the CDR3 is TGTGCCAGCAGTTACTCGGAGGGGCGTGAGACCCAGTACTTC.

V usage is TRBV19 and J usage is TRBJ2-7, with TRBD2 identical over 12 bases. This CDR3 spans 14 amino acids. V trimming: 6 bases; J trimming: 4 bases; junction bases outside the gene matches: 4. Germline V CDR1 and CDR2: LNHDA, SQIVND (reference sequence). DNA for the CDR3: TGTGCCAGTAGACGGACTAGCGGGACTTACGAGCAGTACTTC. As protein: CASRRTSGTYEQYF.

The chain links TRBV27 to TRBJ2-1, with D hard to call. V was clipped by 0 bases and J by 8 bases, with 5 bases between them. CDR1 is MNHEY, CDR2 SMNVEV, per germline (reference sequence). There are 12 residues in the CDR3. CDR3 nucleotide sequence: TGTGCCAGCAGTTTATCCGGCGATGAGCAGTTCTTC. Amino acid sequence: CASSLSGDEQFF.

CDR3 nucleotide sequence: TGTGCCAGCAGTGATTCCCGCCCCGACAGGGTCCTTATGTACGAGCAGTACTTC. It yields the protein CASSDSRPDRVLMYEQYF. The rearrangement joins TRBV6-4 to TRBJ2-7; 7 bases are shared with TRBD1. Germline CDR1 MRHNA, CDR2 SNTAGT. The CDR3 totals 18 residues. Trimming at V came to 3 bases and at J to 4 bases, leaving 18 bases not matched to a gene.

As for this clone: The junction shows a germline mismatch at one end, possibly a read error. This chain connects TRBV28 to TRBJ2-3, with TRBD2 as a possible D gene (7 bases). Germline V CDR1 and CDR2: MDHEN, SYDVKM. CDR3 length: 16 amino acids. This CDR3 is CASTLSGRGAGDTQYF. CDR3 bases: TGTGCCAGCACTTTAAGTGGCCGGGGGGCGGGGGATACGCAGTATTTT.

This rearrangement joins TRBV5-1 to TRBJ2-1, with TRBD1 matching over 8 bases. The germline V gene has CDR1 SGHRS and CDR2 YFSETQ. The length of the CDR3 is 16 residues. V lost 4 bases, J lost 1 base, and 7 bases stayed unmatched. CDR3 sequence reads: CASSTWTGPSYNEQFF. CDR3 in DNA: TGCGCCAGCAGCACCTGGACAGGGCCGTCCTACAATGAGCAGTTCTTC.

This chain uses TRBV5-1 with TRBJ2-1; no reliable D call. The CDR3 has 15 amino acids. The ends were cut back, 1 base at V and 0 bases at J, with 8 bases in the middle. Germline loops: CDR1 SGHRS, CDR2 YFSETQ. CDR3 coding DNA: TGCGCCAGCAGCTTGATTCTTTTCTCCTACAATGAGCAGTTCTTC. Protein sequence: CASSLILFSYNEQFF.

This sequence joins TRBV4-2 and TRBJ1-3; no clear D gene. The CDR3 loop spans 16 amino acids. From germline, CDR1 is LGHNA and CDR2 YNFKEQ. V was cut by 2 bases and J by 0 bases, with 11 bases left in between. CDR3 in DNA: TGTGCCAGCAGCCAACCGGACGGGTCCTCTGGAAACACCATATATTTT. This translates into CASSQPDGSSGNTIYF.

This chain connects TRBV4-1 to TRBJ1-1; D is uncertain. Trimming shortened V by 1 base and J by 1 base, and 10 bases separated the two germline ends. Germline loops: CDR1 MGHRA, CDR2 YSYEKL. The CDR3 is 15 residues long. CDR3 sequence: CASSQVVQRNTEAFF. CDR3 bases: TGCGCCAGCAGCCAAGTTGTACAGCGGAACACTGAAGCTTTCTTT.

This clone was seen a single time. The chain links TRBV7-2 to TRBJ2-7, with 7 bases aligning to TRBD1. Germline values: CDR1 SGHTA, CDR2 FQGNSA. The trim removed 5 bases at V and 4 bases at J, leaving 11 bases unmatched. The CDR3 length is 15 residues. Written as DNA, the CDR3 is TGTGCCAGCAGCCTCTCTGGGACAGCCCCATACGAGCAGTACTTC. This sequence encodes CASSLSGTAPYEQYF.

The V and J genes are TRBV4-3 and TRBJ2-7; tentatively, D is TRBD1 or TRBD2 (5 bases each). The V gene lost 4 bases and the J gene lost 2 bases, with 21 bases spanning the gap. The CDR3 has 17 residues. The germline V gene has CDR1 LGHNA and CDR2 YSLEER. The CDR3 nucleotides read TGCGCCAGCAGCCCCCGAGTCTGGGACCCGACCCCCTACGAGCAGTACTTC. Amino acid sequence: CASSPRVWDPTPYEQYF.

This clone came up once. The V gene is TRBV19, the J gene TRBJ1-2, with a tentative D call TRBD1 (5 bases). Trimming removed 4 bases at V and 4 bases at J, with 28 bases between. This CDR3 is built from 19 residues. Germline-derived CDR1 and CDR2 are LNHDA and SQIVND (reference sequence). In nucleotides, the CDR3 is TGTGCCAGTAGTACCCTCCCGCGGGACGGAGGAGGAGGGAGCTATGGCTACACCTTC. Amino acids: CASSTLPRDGGGGSYGYTF.

The CDR3, as DNA: TGTGCCAGTAGTAGACTTCCTCCAGGGAGCTCCTACAATGAGCAGTTCTTC. Translating it yields CASSRLPPGSSYNEQFF. The chain employs TRBV19 and TRBJ2-1; D might be TRBD1 or TRBD2, each matching 5 bases. CDR1 is LNHDA, CDR2 SQIVND, per germline (reference sequence). The CDR3 runs 17 residues. The germline V and J ends were trimmed by 4 bases and 0 bases, with 16 bases remaining between them.

The gene calls are TRBV6-5 and TRBJ2-2; D is possibly TRBD2 (5 bases). Trimming removed 10 bases from V and 7 bases from J, with 16 bases in between. The V gene's germline CDR1 is MNHEY and CDR2 SVGAGI. The CDR3 runs to 13 residues. The DNA of the CDR3 is TGTGCCACCTCGGACTTAGAGGGCGGGGAGCTGTTTTTT. Translation gives CATSDLEGGELFF.

The chain couples TRBV6-5 to TRBJ2-3, with D possibly TRBD2 on 5 matching bases. Trimming shortened V by 4 bases and J by 2 bases, and 13 bases separated the two germline ends. The CDR3 is 15 amino acids. Germline values: CDR1 MNHEY, CDR2 SVGAGI. The CDR3 sequence: CASSFGKGATDTQYF. In nucleotides, the CDR3 is TGTGCCAGCAGTTTTGGCAAGGGAGCCACAGATACGCAGTATTTT.